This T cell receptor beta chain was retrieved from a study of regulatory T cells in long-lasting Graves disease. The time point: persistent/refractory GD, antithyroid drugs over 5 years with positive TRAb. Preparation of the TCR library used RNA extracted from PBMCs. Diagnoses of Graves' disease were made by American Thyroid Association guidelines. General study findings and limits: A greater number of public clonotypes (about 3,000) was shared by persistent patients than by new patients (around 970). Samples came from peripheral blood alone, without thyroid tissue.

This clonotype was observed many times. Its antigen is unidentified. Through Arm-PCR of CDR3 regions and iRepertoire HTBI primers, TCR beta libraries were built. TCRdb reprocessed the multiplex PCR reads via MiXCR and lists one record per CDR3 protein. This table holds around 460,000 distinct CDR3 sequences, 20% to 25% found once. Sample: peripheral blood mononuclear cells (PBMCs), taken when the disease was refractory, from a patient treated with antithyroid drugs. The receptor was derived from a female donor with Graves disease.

The CDR3 bases are TGTGCCAGCAGCCAAAGAGAACTGAACACTGAAGCTTTCTTT. This encodes CASSQRELNTEAFF. The chain employs TRBV3-1 and TRBJ1-1; D is unresolved. The CDR3 consists of 14 residues. Deletions cut 2 bases from V and 0 bases from J, with 7 bases between. The germline CDR1 and CDR2 sequences are LGHDT and YNNKEL (reference sequence).